What follows are 32 T cell receptor beta chains derived from one specimen sequenced in a study of T cell changes during pregnancy in multiple sclerosis. Assay used: immunoSEQ multiplex PCR; TCRdb lists only in-frame clones, some missing. The sample includes 85,000 to 130,000 clones, about 92% of them seen just once. Sequencing used peripheral blood, obtained in the second trimester of pregnancy. These receptors were collected from a female donor with multiple sclerosis, enrolled in a pregnancy study.

This rearrangement joins TRBV9 to TRBJ2-1; TRBD2 aligns across 12 bases. Trimming took 0 bases from V and 7 from J; bases not matched to a gene: 8. Germline CDR1 SGDLS, CDR2 YYNGEE. The CDR3 sequence is 17 residues long. The CDR3 DNA reads TGTGCCAGCAGCGTAGGTCTAGCGGGAGGGCCTGGTAATGAGCAGTTCTTC. Its protein is CASSVGLAGGPGNEQFF.

The chain combines TRBV7-2 with TRBJ2-7; D possibly corresponds to TRBD2 (6 bases). Germline values: CDR1 SGHTA, CDR2 FQGNSA. Deletions cut 5 bases from V and 1 base from J, with 15 bases between. The CDR3 loop spans 15 amino acids. This CDR3 is CASSRPGRTSYEQYF. The CDR3 nucleotides read TGTGCCAGCAGCCGCCCCGGGAGAACGTCCTACGAGCAGTACTTC.

V is TRBV5-8 and J is TRBJ1-6; D is perhaps TRBD1 (6 bases). Trimming cost V 7 bases and J 8 bases, with 19 bases left between them. The germline V gene encodes CDR1 SGHTS and CDR2 YDEGEE. The CDR3 is made up of 15 amino acids. The CDR3 spells CASEDMGAAHSPLHF. Here the CDR3 DNA reads TGTGCCAGCGAAGATATGGGGGCCGCTCATTCACCCCTCCACTTT.

The rearrangement links TRBV4-1 to TRBJ2-7; D is perhaps TRBD1 (6 bases). Trimming pared 0 bases from V and 2 bases from J, leaving 11 bases between. The CDR3 runs 15 residues. Germline loops: CDR1 MGHRA, CDR2 YSYEKL. CDR3 loop: CASSQEVGATYEQYF. The CDR3 DNA reads as TGCGCCAGCAGCCAAGAGGTGGGGGCGACCTACGAGCAGTACTTC.

This clone was detected only a few times. This chain joins TRBV19 and TRBJ1-2; D unresolved. The ends were cut back, 3 bases at V and 2 bases at J, with 10 bases in the middle. This CDR3 spans 14 amino acids. Germline CDR1 and CDR2: LNHDA and SQIVND (reference sequence). In DNA form, the CDR3 reads TGTGCCAGTAGTATTGGGAGAGTGAACTATGGCTACACCTTC. Protein: CASSIGRVNYGYTF. The full variable domain, rest sourced from reference TRBV19 and TRBJ1-2, is DGGITQSPKYLFRKEGQNVTLSCEQNLNHDAMYWYRQDPGQGLRLIYYSQIVNDFQKGDIAEGYSVSREKKESFPLTVTSAQKNPTAFYLCASSIGRVNYGYTFGSGTRLTVV.

J is TRBJ2-2 and V is TRBV27; D remains unclear. There are 15 residues in the CDR3. The V gene lost 3 bases and the J gene lost 4 bases, with 12 bases spanning the gap. Germline V gene lookup returns CDR1 MNHEY and CDR2 SMNVEV (reference sequence). CDR3 nucleotides: TGTGCCAGCAGTTTTGAGGTTCCCGGCACCGGGGAGCTGTTTTTT. The encoded protein is CASSFEVPGTGELFF.

The J gene is TRBJ2-1, the V gene TRBV2, with D unresolved. Trimming cost V 4 bases and J 0 bases, with 10 bases left between them. The CDR3 runs 15 residues. Germline CDR1 reads SNHLY; CDR2 reads FYNNEI. CDR3 loop: CASSVGGRSYNEQFF. CDR3 coding DNA: TGTGCCAGCAGTGTAGGCGGTCGCTCCTACAATGAGCAGTTCTTC.

The chain joins TRBV14 to TRBJ2-6; 8 bases line up with TRBD2. CDR1 and CDR2 from the germline V gene are SGHDN and FVKESK. This CDR3 spans 17 amino acids. The ends lost 9 bases at V and 2 bases at J; junction bases unmatched: 12. The CDR3 DNA sequence: TGTGCCAGTCATCCGACGGGGGGGCGCGCTGGGGCCAACGTCCTGACTTTC. It specifies CASHPTGGRAGANVLTF.

The CDR3 sequence is CASIGQSYEQYF. CDR3 DNA: TGTGCCAGCATTGGACAATCCTACGAGCAGTACTTC. The J gene is TRBJ2-7, the V gene TRBV2; a weak D match, TRBD1 (5 bases). The ends were cut back, 7 bases at V and 1 base at J, with 8 bases in the middle. CDR3 size: 12 residues. Germline assignment: CDR1 SNHLY and CDR2 FYNNEI.

The chain joins TRBV6-1 to TRBJ1-1; 7 bases line up with TRBD1. Germline V gene data show CDR1 as MNHNS and CDR2 as SASEGT. This CDR3 is built from 14 residues. V lost 2 bases, J lost 7 bases, and 7 bases stayed unmatched. The CDR3 loop is CASSERGRGNEAFF. The CDR3 DNA reads as TGTGCCAGCAGTGAAAGGGGGCGAGGAAATGAAGCTTTCTTT.

The genes are TRBV6-6 and TRBJ2-5, with D possibly matching TRBD2 (6 bases). The CDR3 has 14 residues. Germline V CDR1 and CDR2: MNHNY, SVGAGI (reference sequence). V was trimmed by 2 bases and J by 3 bases, leaving 10 bases between them. The CDR3 spells CASSYRGGEETQYF. Here the CDR3 DNA reads TGTGCCAGCAGTTACAGGGGCGGGGAAGAGACCCAGTACTTC.

The CDR3 loop is CATSRGGGNYGYTF. CDR3 DNA: TGTGCCACCAGCAGAGGTGGCGGGAACTATGGCTACACCTTC. The chain employs TRBV15 and TRBJ1-2; D ambiguous. The germline gives CDR1 LNHNV, CDR2 YYDKDF (reference sequence). This CDR3 has 14 amino acids. Deletions cut 1 base from V and 2 bases from J, with 8 bases between. Combining the CDR3 with reference TRBV15 and TRBJ1-2 gives the whole variable domain DAMVIQNPRYQVTQFGKPVTLSCSQTLNHNVMYWYQQKSSQAPKLLFHYYDKDFNNEADTPDNFQSRRPNTSFCFLDIRSPGLGDTAMYLCATSRGGGNYGYTFGSGTRLTVV.

This clone was counted a single time. The V gene is TRBV5-1, the J gene TRBJ1-5, with D maybe TRBD1 (5 bases). Germline CDR1 reads SGHRS; CDR2 reads YFSETQ. The CDR3 is 14 amino acids. V lost 0 bases and J lost 10, with 14 bases in between. This CDR3 reads CASSLAEGRGPQHF. The CDR3 DNA reads as TGCGCCAGCAGCTTGGCCGAGGGGCGGGGACCCCAGCATTTT.

The V and J genes are TRBV28 and TRBJ1-2, with D unclear. This CDR3 spans 13 amino acids. Trimming stripped 3 bases from V and 6 bases from J, with 11 bases between. Germline lookup yields CDR1 MDHEN and CDR2 SYDVKM. In nucleotides, the CDR3 is TGTGCCAGCAGTTTTAGAGGGAGGAATGGCTACACCTTC. Residues: CASSFRGRNGYTF.

The V gene is TRBV6-5, the J gene TRBJ2-2; TRBD1 is a possible D gene (6 bases). Trimming cost V 6 bases and J 5 bases, with 13 bases left between them. There are 14 residues in the CDR3. The germline V gene encodes CDR1 MNHEY and CDR2 SVGAGI. The CDR3 DNA reads as TGTGCCAGCAGGCGGACAGCCAGGACCGGGGAGCTGTTTTTT. Its translation: CASRRTARTGELFF.

The gene calls are TRBV7-9 and TRBJ1-2; weak D call: TRBD1 (6 bases). Germline V gene data show CDR1 as SEHNR and CDR2 as FQNEAQ (reference sequence). The CDR3 runs to 14 residues. V lost 7 bases, J lost 5 bases, and 17 bases lay in between. This CDR3 reads CASTFTGFEYGYTF. CDR3 nucleotide sequence: TGTGCCAGCACCTTTACAGGGTTCGAATATGGCTACACCTTC.

V gene TRBV6-5 combines with J gene TRBJ1-2, with 7 positions matching TRBD1. The CDR3 has 15 residues. In germline, CDR1 is MNHEY, CDR2 SVGAGI. The V gene end was trimmed by 5 bases and the J gene end by 3 bases; junction bases not matched to a gene: 9. The CDR3 loop reads CASSRQGSPYYGYTF. The CDR3 bases are TGTGCCAGCAGTCGACAGGGTTCCCCTTACTATGGCTACACCTTC.

This chain uses TRBV7-6 with TRBJ2-2; TRBD1 might be the D (5 bases). In germline, CDR1 is SGHVS, CDR2 FNYEAQ. With 4 bases removed from V and 2 bases from J, the gap between germline ends came to 14 bases. This CDR3 contains 16 residues. Here the CDR3 reads CASSSQGSPNTGELFF. The DNA for the CDR3 is TGTGCCAGCAGCTCTCAGGGAAGCCCCAACACCGGGGAGCTGTTTTTT.

This clone occurred a few times. This chain connects TRBV28 to TRBJ2-7; 8 positions match TRBD1. CDR3 length: 17 residues. V gave up 4 bases and J gave up 2 bases; unmatched junction bases: 13. Germline-derived CDR1 and CDR2 are MDHEN and SYDVKM. CDR3 residues: CASSSHSEWTGTYEQYF. CDR3 nucleotides: TGTGCCAGCAGTTCCCATTCCGAATGGACAGGGACCTACGAGCAGTACTTC.

This clone came up once. CDR3 sequence reads: CASSLASGANVLTF. The CDR3 nucleotides are TGTGCCAGCAGCTTGGCCTCTGGGGCCAACGTCCTGACTTTC. The V and J genes are TRBV7-3 and TRBJ2-6, with D uncertain. V dropped 3 bases and J dropped 0 bases, with 3 bases sitting between them. The CDR3 is 14 amino acids. Per germline, CDR1 SGHTA and CDR2 FQGTGA.

V usage is TRBV5-1 and J usage is TRBJ2-1, with D tentatively TRBD2 (6 bases). Germline V gives CDR1 SGHRS, CDR2 YFSETQ. CDR3 size: 15 residues. Trimming pared 0 bases from V and 4 bases from J, leaving 11 bases between. The CDR3 sequence: CASSLVTSRYNEQFF. Written as DNA, the CDR3 is TGCGCCAGCAGCTTGGTGACTAGTAGATACAATGAGCAGTTCTTC. Using reference TRBV5-1 and TRBJ2-1 for the parts outside the CDR3, the full variable domain is KAGVTQTPRYLIKTRGQQVTLSCSPISGHRSVSWYQQTPGQGLQFLFEYFSETQRNKGNFPGRFSGRQFSNSRSEMNVSTLELGDSALYLCASSLVTSRYNEQFFGPGTRLTVL.

This rearrangement joins TRBV19 to TRBJ1-1; tentatively, D is TRBD1 (5 bases). This CDR3 spans 12 amino acids. With 3 bases removed from V and 8 bases from J, the gap between germline ends came to 10 bases. From germline, CDR1 is LNHDA and CDR2 SQIVND (reference sequence). CDR3 region: CASSMPGPEAFF. CDR3 in DNA: TGTGCCAGTAGTATGCCAGGGCCCGAAGCTTTCTTT.

The V gene is TRBV28, the J gene TRBJ2-7; D perhaps matches TRBD1 (6 bases). V shed 7 bases and J shed 2 bases, with 12 bases lying between them. This CDR3 has 13 residues. Germline-derived CDR1 and CDR2 are MDHEN and SYDVKM. The CDR3 here is CASTFSGAYEQYF. CDR3 DNA: TGTGCCAGCACTTTCTCAGGGGCCTACGAGCAGTACTTC.

This chain joins TRBV30 and TRBJ1-4, with 7 nucleotides matching TRBD1. The germline V gene encodes CDR1 GTSNPN and CDR2 SVGIG (reference sequence). This CDR3 comprises 15 residues. With 3 bases clipped from V and 3 bases from J, the junction kept 7 bases outside the gene matches. The CDR3 bases are TGTGCCTGGAGAAAGACAGGACAGGCTAATGAAAAACTGTTTTTT. It is translated as CAWRKTGQANEKLFF.

Here the CDR3 reads CASSLVLGQGATGELFF. CDR3 sequence (DNA): TGTGCCAGCAGCTTAGTATTGGGGCAGGGGGCCACCGGGGAGCTGTTTTTT. This chain joins TRBV7-6 and TRBJ2-2; 8 positions agree with TRBD1. CDR3 length: 17 residues. The germline V gene encodes CDR1 SGHVS and CDR2 FNYEAQ. V was clipped by 1 base and J by 4 bases; unmatched bases: 8.

This chain connects TRBV9 to TRBJ2-3, with 8 positions matching TRBD2. The CDR3 extends over 14 amino acids. Trimming removed 3 bases from V and 3 bases from J; junction bases left unmatched: 3. In germline, CDR1 is SGDLS, CDR2 YYNGEE. The CDR3 DNA reads TGTGCCAGCAGCGGTAGCGGGATAACAGATACGCAGTATTTT. This sequence encodes CASSGSGITDTQYF.

A remark on this clone: Within the sample, other DNA sequences also encode this same CDR3. This chain connects TRBV28 to TRBJ1-5; no firm D call. Germline CDR1 reads MDHEN; CDR2 reads SYDVKM. This CDR3 has 12 residues. Trimming pared 6 bases from V and 2 bases from J, leaving 5 bases between. DNA of the CDR3: TGTGCCAGCAGGCCGGGCAATCAGCCCCAGCATTTT. Protein: CASRPGNQPQHF.

This chain uses TRBV7-9 with TRBJ2-7; the D gene is possibly TRBD1 (7 bases). The CDR3 is made up of 13 amino acids. The V and J ends lost 5 bases and 7 bases respectively, with 15 bases between them. Germline V gene sequence: CDR1 SEHNR, CDR2 FQNEAQ (reference sequence). Here the CDR3 reads CASSHQQGREQYF. In DNA form, the CDR3 reads TGTGCCAGCAGCCATCAACAGGGGAGGGAGCAGTACTTC.

As for this clone: Additional DNA sequences in this sample encode the identical CDR3. DNA for the CDR3: TGTGCCTGGCCGATTGACAGGGGGGTAGATCAGCCCCAGCATTTT. This translates into CAWPIDRGVDQPQHF. The genes are TRBV30 and TRBJ1-5; TRBD1 matches at 9 bases. This CDR3 region has 15 residues. CDR1 and CDR2 from the germline V gene are GTSNPN and SVGIG (reference sequence). The J segment lost 5 bases and the V segment lost 5 bases, leaving 10 bases of the junction unmatched.

This clone was detected only once. CDR3 sequence (DNA): TGTGCCAGCAGCCTACAGGGGGCTGCTGAAGCTTTCTTT. This codes for CASSLQGAAEAFF. V usage is TRBV7-9 and J usage is TRBJ1-1, with 9 bases that match TRBD1. From germline, CDR1 is SEHNR and CDR2 FQNEAQ (reference sequence). This CDR3 comprises 13 residues. After removal of 5 bases from V and 6 bases from J, the junction contained 4 bases not matched to a gene.

This clone occurred a few times. V and J are TRBV4-1 and TRBJ2-7; no reliable D call. V lost 3 bases to trimming and J lost 4 bases, with 13 bases between them. The CDR3 runs to 14 residues. Germline V gene sequence: CDR1 MGHRA, CDR2 YSYEKL. Here the CDR3 reads CASSHVSRDYEQYF. Written as DNA, the CDR3 is TGCGCCAGCAGCCACGTCTCACGAGATTACGAGCAGTACTTC.

This clone appeared once. The chain couples TRBV5-1 to TRBJ1-4; D unresolved. The V gene's germline CDR1 is SGHRS and CDR2 YFSETQ. This CDR3 is 12 amino acids long. Trimming shortened V by 0 bases and J by 8 bases, and 5 bases separated the two germline ends. The DNA of the CDR3 is TGCGCCAGCAGCTTGGACACAGAAAAACTGTTTTTT. Amino acid sequence: CASSLDTEKLFF.